One TCR beta chain is described in this entry. This sample is drawn from a study of blood T cell repertoires in COVID-19. Overall study context: Sites in the United States, Italy and Spain provided acute and convalescent COVID-19 samples.

Original handling: By means of reference gene primer amplification, nucleated cell counts were estimated. Here immunoSEQ multiplex PCR was the method, and the copy in TCRdb shows in-frame clones only, minus some. V and J calls and clone size come straight from that table; D and trimming were deduced from the DNA. The table lists about 160,000 clones, around 80% of them singletons, with about 7.8% in the top ten. Germline lookup yields CDR1 GTSNPN and CDR2 SVGIG (reference sequence). The J segment lost 4 bases and the V segment lost 4 bases, leaving 9 bases of the junction unmatched. The CDR3 sequence is 14 residues long.

The rearrangement links TRBV30 to TRBJ1-2; TRBD1 aligns across 7 bases. Sequenced: peripheral blood. The sequence was collected from a man in his 60s with acute or convalescent COVID-19. CDR3 bases: TGTGCCTGGAACCTAGACAGGGTTGGCTATGGCTACACCTTC. Its translation: CAWNLDRVGYGYTF.